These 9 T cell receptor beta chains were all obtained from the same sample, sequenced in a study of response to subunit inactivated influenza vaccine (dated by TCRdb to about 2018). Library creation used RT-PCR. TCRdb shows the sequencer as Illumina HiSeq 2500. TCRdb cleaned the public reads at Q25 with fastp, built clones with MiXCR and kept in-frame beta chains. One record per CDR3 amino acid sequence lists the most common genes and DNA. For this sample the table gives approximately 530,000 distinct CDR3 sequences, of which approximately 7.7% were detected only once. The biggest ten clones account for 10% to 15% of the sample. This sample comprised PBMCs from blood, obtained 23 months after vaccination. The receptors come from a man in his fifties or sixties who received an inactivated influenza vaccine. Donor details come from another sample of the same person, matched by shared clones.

The CDR3 loop is CAISRSSGTDNEQFF. The CDR3 DNA reads as TGTGCCATCAGCCGATCTAGCGGTACCGACAATGAGCAGTTCTTC. The rearrangement joins TRBV10-3 to TRBJ2-1; 7 bases are a match to TRBD2. The V gene end was trimmed by 6 bases and the J gene end by 5 bases; junction bases not matched to a gene: 10. The CDR3 is made up of 15 amino acids. Germline V gene sequence: CDR1 ENHRY, CDR2 SYGVKD.

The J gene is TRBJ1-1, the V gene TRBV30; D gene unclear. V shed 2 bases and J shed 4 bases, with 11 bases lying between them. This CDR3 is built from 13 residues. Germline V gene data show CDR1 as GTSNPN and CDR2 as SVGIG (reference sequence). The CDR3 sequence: CAWSLKGFTEAFF. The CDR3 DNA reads TGTGCCTGGAGTCTTAAAGGGTTCACTGAAGCTTTCTTT. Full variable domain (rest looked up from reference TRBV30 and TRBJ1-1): SQTIHQWPATLVQPVGSPLSLECTVEGTSNPNLYWYRQAAGRGLQLLFYSVGIGQISSEVPQNLSASRPQDRQFILSSKKLLLSDSGFYLCAWSLKGFTEAFFGQGTRLTVV.

The CDR3 region is CASSQGSGVLAGVNEQFF. CDR3 in DNA: TGCGCCAGCAGCCAAGGTTCGGGAGTACTAGCGGGGGTGAATGAGCAGTTCTTC. The rearrangement joins TRBV4-3 to TRBJ2-1; TRBD2 matches at 11 bases. V shed 1 base, J shed 7 bases, and the junction held 12 bases outside the gene matches. Germline CDR1 LGHNA, CDR2 YSLEER. The CDR3 is 18 residues long.

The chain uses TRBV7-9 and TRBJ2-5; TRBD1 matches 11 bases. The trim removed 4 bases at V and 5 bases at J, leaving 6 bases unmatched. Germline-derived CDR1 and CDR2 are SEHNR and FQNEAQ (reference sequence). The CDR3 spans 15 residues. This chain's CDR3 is CASSSLDRGLETQYF. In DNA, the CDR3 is TGTGCCAGCAGCTCACTGGACAGGGGGCTGGAGACCCAGTACTTC.

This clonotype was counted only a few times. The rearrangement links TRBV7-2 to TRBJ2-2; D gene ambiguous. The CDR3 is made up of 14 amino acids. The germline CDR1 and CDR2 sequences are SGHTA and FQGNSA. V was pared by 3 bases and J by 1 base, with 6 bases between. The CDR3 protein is CASSFNWNTGELFF. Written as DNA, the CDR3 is TGTGCCAGCAGCTTCAACTGGAACACCGGGGAGCTGTTTTTT.

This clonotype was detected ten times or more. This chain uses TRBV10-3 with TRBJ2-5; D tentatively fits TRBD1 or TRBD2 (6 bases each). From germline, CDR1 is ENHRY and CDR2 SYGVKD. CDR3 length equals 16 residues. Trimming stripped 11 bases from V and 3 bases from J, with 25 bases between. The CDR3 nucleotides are TGTGCCGTCGGGGGCTTCCGAGCAGGGGATGAAGAGACCCAGTACTTC. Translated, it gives CAVGGFRAGDEETQYF.

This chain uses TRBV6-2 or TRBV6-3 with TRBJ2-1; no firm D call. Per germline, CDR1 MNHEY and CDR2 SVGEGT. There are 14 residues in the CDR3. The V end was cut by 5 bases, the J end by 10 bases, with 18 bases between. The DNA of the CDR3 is TGTGCCAGCAGTCGGGCCGATGGGGTACGGGAGCAGTTCTTC. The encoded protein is CASSRADGVREQFF.

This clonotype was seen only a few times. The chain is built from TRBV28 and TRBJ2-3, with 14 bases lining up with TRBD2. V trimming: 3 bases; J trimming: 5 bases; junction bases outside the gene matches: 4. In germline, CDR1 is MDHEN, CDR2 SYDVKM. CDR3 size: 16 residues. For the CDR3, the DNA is TGTGCCAGCAGTTTCGGACTAGCGGGGGGACTAGATACGCAGTATTTT. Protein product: CASSFGLAGGLDTQYF. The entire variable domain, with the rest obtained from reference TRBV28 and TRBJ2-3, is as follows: DVKVTQSSRYLVKRTGEKVFLECVQDMDHENMFWYRQDPGLGLRLIYFSYDVKMKEKGDIPEGYSVSREKKERFSLILESASTNQTSMYLCASSFGLAGGLDTQYFGPGTRLTVL.

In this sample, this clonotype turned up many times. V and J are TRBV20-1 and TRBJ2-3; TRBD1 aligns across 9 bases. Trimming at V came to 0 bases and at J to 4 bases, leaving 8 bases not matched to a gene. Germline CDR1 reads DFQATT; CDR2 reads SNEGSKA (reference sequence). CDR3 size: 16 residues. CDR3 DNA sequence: TGCAGTGCTAGAGATCTCGACAGGGGGTGGGCAGATACGCAGTATTTT. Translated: CSARDLDRGWADTQYF.